This T cell receptor beta chain was obtained from a study of CD8+ T cells in alopecia areata. Regarding the study as a whole: Lesional scalp, especially alopecia totalis/universalis, showed higher clonality than normal scalp. Scalp clonality, along with expanded CD8+ clones among the top 100, was significantly decreased by tofacitinib.

Treatment noted: oral pan-JAK inhibitor, 5-10 mg twice daily. As regards this clone: Antigen unknown.

Extracted from the samples, RNA was reverse transcribed into cDNA to serve as the sequencing template. The repertoire was sequenced with immunoSEQ multiplex PCR; TCRdb's copy has only in-frame clones and lacks some. The sample has 140,000 to 150,000 clones; roughly 50% are singletons. The source of this sequence is a human donor with alopecia areata. The starting material was CD8+ T cells sorted from blood, obtained at week 4, from a patient treated with tofacitinib.

The CDR3 DNA follows: TGCGCCAGCAGCCAAGAGTGGCCGCTTAGAGGAGCTTTCTTT. As protein: CASSQEWPLRGAFF. The genes are TRBV4-1 and TRBJ1-1; the D is unclear. The CDR3 has 14 residues. Germline CDR1 MGHRA, CDR2 YSYEKL. Trimming left V 0 bases short and J 10 bases short, with 15 bases between.